One and the same sample provided the 27 T cell receptor beta chains below, sequenced in a study of PD-1 blockade in mismatch repair-deficient tumors. Clones were sequenced by immunoSEQ multiplex PCR, and TCRdb holds only the in-frame ones, with some missing. The table shows about 14,000 clones, with around 80% occurring only once. This specimen consisted of PBMCs, obtained approximately 15 weeks after starting pembrolizumab. The receptors derive from an adult with mismatch repair-deficient cancer.

The chain carries TRBV28 and TRBJ1-5; no clear D gene. This CDR3 is built from 14 residues. The V gene lost 10 bases and the J gene lost 0 bases, with 13 bases spanning the gap. The germline CDR1 and CDR2 sequences are MDHEN and SYDVKM. The CDR3 spells CAIRGQYSNQPQHF. CDR3 bases: TGTGCCATAAGAGGGCAGTATAGCAATCAGCCCCAGCATTTT. The full variable domain, its missing parts supplied by reference TRBV28 and TRBJ1-5, is DVKVTQSSRYLVKRTGEKVFLECVQDMDHENMFWYRQDPGLGLRLIYFSYDVKMKEKGDIPEGYSVSREKKERFSLILESASTNQTSMYLCAIRGQYSNQPQHFGDGTRLSIL.

The rearrangement uses TRBV7-9 and TRBJ1-2; 7 bases align to TRBD1. CDR1 and CDR2 (germline): SEHNR, FQNEAQ (reference sequence). The CDR3 runs to 15 residues. The V and J ends lost 5 bases and 1 base, in that order; junction bases with no gene match: 7. The CDR3 reads CASSPRTGINYGYTF. CDR3 coding DNA: TGTGCCAGCAGCCCCCGGACAGGAATTAACTATGGCTACACCTTC.

Only a few counts were recorded for this clone. The rearrangement uses TRBV5-4 and TRBJ2-2, with 12 positions matching TRBD2. Trimming took 4 bases from V and 6 from J; bases not matched to a gene: 7. The CDR3 consists of 16 residues. Germline CDR1 reads SGHNT; CDR2 reads YYREEE (reference sequence). The CDR3 reads CASSGLAGGMPGELFF. The DNA for the CDR3 is TGTGCCAGCAGCGGGCTAGCGGGAGGGATGCCCGGGGAGCTGTTTTTT.

The V gene is TRBV6-1, the J gene TRBJ1-5; a weak D match, TRBD1 (6 bases). The CDR3 length is 14 residues. Germline values: CDR1 MNHNS, CDR2 SASEGT. V was cut by 5 bases and J by 2 bases, with 10 bases left in between. The CDR3 nucleotides are TGTGCCAGCAGTCACAGGGAAGGCAATCAGCCCCAGCATTTT. Residues: CASSHREGNQPQHF.

The V gene is TRBV7-7, the J gene TRBJ2-1, with a tentative D call TRBD1 (6 bases). CDR3 length: 13 residues. Trimming left V 4 bases short and J 10 bases short, with 14 bases between. Germline assignment: CDR1 SSHAT and CDR2 FNYEAQ (reference sequence). The CDR3 spells CASSSLMDSEQFF. CDR3 sequence (DNA): TGTGCCAGCAGCTCCCTCATGGACAGCGAGCAGTTCTTC.

This clone has a single count. The chain is built from TRBV11-2 and TRBJ1-2; no firm D call. The CDR3 runs to 12 residues. Trimming shortened V by 3 bases and J by 3 bases, and 5 bases separated the two germline ends. CDR1 and CDR2 from the germline V gene are SGHAT and FQNNGV. CDR3 DNA sequence: TGTGCCAGCAGCTTTAACTACTATGGCTACACCTTC. The encoded protein is CASSFNYYGYTF.

This sequence joins TRBV9 and TRBJ2-1; D possibly corresponds to TRBD2 (6 bases). The ends were cut back, 4 bases at V and 5 bases at J, with 16 bases in the middle. The germline gives CDR1 SGDLS, CDR2 YYNGEE. The CDR3 extends over 15 amino acids. The CDR3 DNA sequence: TGTGCCAGCAGCCCTTTGGGGCGGGGTCACAATGAGCAGTTCTTC. The encoded protein is CASSPLGRGHNEQFF. Variable domain in full (rest from reference TRBV9 and TRBJ2-1): DSGVTQTPKHLITATGQRVTLRCSPRSGDLSVYWYQQSLDQGLQFLIQYYNGEERAKGNILERFSAQQFPDLHSELNLSSLELGDSALYFCASSPLGRGHNEQFFGPGTRLTVL.

The chain links TRBV19 to TRBJ1-4, with 8 nucleotides matching TRBD1. V lost 5 bases, J lost 7 bases, and 12 bases stayed unmatched. This CDR3 has 16 residues. The germline CDR1 and CDR2 sequences are LNHDA and SQIVND (reference sequence). The CDR3 nucleotides are TGTGCCAGTAGTTCAGAGGACAGGGACGTGGCTGAAAAACTGTTTTTT. It specifies CASSSEDRDVAEKLFF.

V is TRBV15 and J is TRBJ2-4; 7 bases align to TRBD2. Unmatched junction bases numbered 7, after V lost 2 bases and J lost 9 bases. The CDR3 is 14 residues long. Germline CDR1 and CDR2: LNHNV and YYDKDF (reference sequence). CDR3 amino acids: CATSRLADETIQYF. Here the CDR3 DNA reads TGTGCCACCAGCAGACTAGCGGACGAAACCATTCAGTACTTC.

The chain recombines TRBV6-1 with TRBJ1-3; TRBD1 might be the D (5 bases). The germline V gene has CDR1 MNHNS and CDR2 SASEGT. Deletions cut 3 bases from V and 4 bases from J, with 16 bases between. The CDR3 totals 16 residues. The CDR3: CASSEQGIWSGNTIYF. CDR3 bases: TGTGCCAGCAGTGAGCAGGGTATATGGTCCGGAAACACCATATATTTT.

The gene calls are TRBV10-2 and TRBJ2-5, with 13 bases aligning to TRBD2. The germline gives CDR1 WSHSY, CDR2 SAAADI. The CDR3 sequence is 16 residues long. Trimming took 3 bases from V and 5 from J; bases not matched to a gene: 6. The CDR3 coding sequence is TGCGCCAGCAGTGATCGACTAGCGGGGGGCGGGGAGACCCAGTACTTC. It translates to CASSDRLAGGGETQYF.

This rearrangement joins TRBV6-1 to TRBJ2-4; the match to TRBD1 covers 10 bases. Germline assignment: CDR1 MNHNS and CDR2 SASEGT. The CDR3 totals 17 residues. Trimming at V came to 0 bases and at J to 3 bases, leaving 5 bases not matched to a gene. The CDR3 nucleotides read TGTGCCAGCAGTGAAGCGGGACAGGGGATGGGCAAAAACATTCAGTACTTC. Translating it yields CASSEAGQGMGKNIQYF.

The V and J genes are TRBV27 and TRBJ2-2; D remains unclear. V was pared by 6 bases and J by 1 base, with 9 bases between. CDR3 length: 14 amino acids. Germline CDR1 MNHEY, CDR2 SMNVEV (reference sequence). CDR3 coding DNA: TGTGCCAGCAGGAGGTACGAGAACACCGGGGAGCTGTTTTTT. Amino acids: CASRRYENTGELFF.

The chain joins TRBV2 to TRBJ2-3, with D perhaps TRBD2 (5 bases). Per germline, CDR1 SNHLY and CDR2 FYNNEI. V lost 5 bases, J lost 0 bases, and 12 bases lay in between. The CDR3 consists of 15 residues. The CDR3 DNA reads as TGTGCCAGCAGTTGGCGGGTTGGTAGCACAGATACGCAGTATTTT. Its protein product is CASSWRVGSTDTQYF.

This sequence joins TRBV5-1 and TRBJ1-1, with D perhaps TRBD1 (5 bases). From germline, CDR1 is SGHRS and CDR2 YFSETQ. Trimming removed 0 bases from V and 4 bases from J, with 16 bases in between. The CDR3 length is 16 residues. CDR3 DNA: TGCGCCAGCAGCTTGGGCCACCGGGACTTCGGCACTGAAGCTTTCTTT. Translating it yields CASSLGHRDFGTEAFF.

This sequence joins TRBV30 and TRBJ1-5, with D possibly TRBD1 on 5 matching bases. Germline loops: CDR1 GTSNPN, CDR2 SVGIG (reference sequence). The CDR3 covers 18 residues. The V end was cut by 2 bases, the J end by 0 bases, with 20 bases between. This chain's CDR3 is CAWSWRGRERDSNQPQHF. CDR3 bases: TGTGCCTGGAGTTGGAGGGGCAGAGAAAGGGATAGCAATCAGCCCCAGCATTTT. Full variable domain (rest looked up from reference TRBV30 and TRBJ1-5): SQTIHQWPATLVQPVGSPLSLECTVEGTSNPNLYWYRQAAGRGLQLLFYSVGIGQISSEVPQNLSASRPQDRQFILSSKKLLLSDSGFYLCAWSWRGRERDSNQPQHFGDGTRLSIL.

The CDR3 sequence is CASSVQGIRAGELFF. The CDR3 DNA is TGTGCCAGCAGCGTACAGGGGATTCGGGCCGGGGAGCTGTTTTTT. This chain connects TRBV9 to TRBJ2-2; maybe TRBD1 (6 bases). V shed 1 base and J shed 6 bases, with 13 bases lying between them. The CDR3 extends over 15 amino acids. The germline V gene has CDR1 SGDLS and CDR2 YYNGEE.

The chain couples TRBV5-4 to TRBJ2-2; TRBD2 aligns across 11 bases. The J segment lost 5 bases and the V segment lost 5 bases, leaving 5 bases of the junction unmatched. The CDR3 is 15 amino acids. Germline V gene lookup returns CDR1 SGHNT and CDR2 YYREEE (reference sequence). The CDR3 DNA sequence: TGTGCCAGCAGAATAGCGGGAGGGCCTACCGGGGAGCTGTTTTTT. Residues: CASRIAGGPTGELFF.

V and J are TRBV23-1 and TRBJ1-5; 7 nucleotides agree with TRBD1. TRBV23-1 is recorded as an ORF, its role being uncertain. V lost 0 bases to trimming and J lost 2 bases; unmatched junction nucleotides: 10. The length of the CDR3 is 18 residues. The CDR3 DNA follows: TGCGCCAGCAGTCAATCCGATAGGGGGCGATACGGCAATCAGCCCCAGCATTTT. As protein: CASSQSDRGRYGNQPQHF.

V is TRBV10-2 and J is TRBJ2-1; TRBD2 aligns across 8 bases. The V segment lost 6 bases and the J segment 6 bases; nucleotides outside the gene matches: 7. Germline lookup yields CDR1 WSHSY and CDR2 SAAADI. The CDR3 extends over 14 amino acids. The CDR3 region is CASRTGGILNEQFF. DNA of the CDR3: TGCGCCAGCAGGACGGGAGGGATACTCAATGAGCAGTTCTTC.

The rearrangement uses TRBV7-3 and TRBJ2-1; 10 bases are a match to TRBD2. Germline-derived CDR1 and CDR2 are SGHTA and FQGTGA. The CDR3 is made up of 14 amino acids. After removal of 6 bases from V and 9 bases from J, the junction contained 8 bases not matched to a gene. CDR3 sequence: CASRLAGEASEQFF. In DNA, the CDR3 is TGTGCCAGCAGGCTAGCGGGAGAAGCGAGTGAGCAGTTCTTC.

The chain combines TRBV5-1 with TRBJ2-1, with TRBD2 matching over 9 bases. Per germline, CDR1 SGHRS and CDR2 YFSETQ. The length of the CDR3 is 14 residues. Germline trimming cut 5 bases from V and 7 bases from J; bases unmatched to any gene: 7. CDR3 in DNA: TGCGCCAGCAGGGATAGCGGGAGTCGGAATGAGCAGTTCTTC. Encoded protein: CASRDSGSRNEQFF.

This chain joins TRBV28 and TRBJ1-3; D call uncertain. Germline loops: CDR1 MDHEN, CDR2 SYDVKM. This CDR3 contains 15 residues. Trimming removed 8 bases at V and 0 bases at J, with 14 bases between. The CDR3 region is CASSWAANSGNTIYF. As DNA, the CDR3 is TGTGCCAGCTCATGGGCAGCTAACTCTGGAAACACCATATATTTT.

This chain uses TRBV6-1 with TRBJ2-5; 11 bases are shared with TRBD2. The germline V gene has CDR1 MNHNS and CDR2 SASEGT. Trimming cost V 4 bases and J 2 bases; bases outside gene matches: 15. The CDR3 length is 19 residues. The CDR3 region is CASSVLAGGFLIAQETQYF. CDR3 DNA: TGTGCCAGCAGTGTTCTAGCGGGAGGATTTCTAATTGCGCAAGAGACCCAGTACTTC.

This clone was counted a single time. The V and J genes are TRBV9 and TRBJ1-1; TRBD1 matches at 7 bases. With V trimmed by 5 bases and J by 4 bases, 5 bases remained unmatched. The germline V gene has CDR1 SGDLS and CDR2 YYNGEE. The length of the CDR3 is 13 residues. The CDR3 protein is CASRPAGGTEAFF. The CDR3 DNA sequence: TGTGCCAGCAGACCAGCAGGGGGCACTGAAGCTTTCTTT.

V and J are TRBV28 and TRBJ2-7; 13 bases fit TRBD2. The CDR3 loop spans 16 amino acids. The ends lost 9 bases at V and 5 bases at J; junction bases unmatched: 13. CDR1 is MDHEN and CDR2 is SYDVKM in the germline V gene. Here the CDR3 DNA reads TGTGCCAGTTGCACCCGGACTAGCGGGAGCTTCAACGAGCAGTACTTC. It codes for CASCTRTSGSFNEQYF.

This clone was detected a few times. V and J are TRBV27 and TRBJ2-7; 9 nucleotides line up with TRBD1. Germline loops: CDR1 MNHEY, CDR2 SMNVEV (reference sequence). This CDR3 is 14 amino acids long. The V gene end was trimmed by 6 bases and the J gene end by 1 base; junction bases not matched to a gene: 4. Here the CDR3 reads CASRGTGSSYEQYF. The CDR3 coding sequence is TGTGCCAGCAGGGGGACAGGGTCGTCCTACGAGCAGTACTTC.